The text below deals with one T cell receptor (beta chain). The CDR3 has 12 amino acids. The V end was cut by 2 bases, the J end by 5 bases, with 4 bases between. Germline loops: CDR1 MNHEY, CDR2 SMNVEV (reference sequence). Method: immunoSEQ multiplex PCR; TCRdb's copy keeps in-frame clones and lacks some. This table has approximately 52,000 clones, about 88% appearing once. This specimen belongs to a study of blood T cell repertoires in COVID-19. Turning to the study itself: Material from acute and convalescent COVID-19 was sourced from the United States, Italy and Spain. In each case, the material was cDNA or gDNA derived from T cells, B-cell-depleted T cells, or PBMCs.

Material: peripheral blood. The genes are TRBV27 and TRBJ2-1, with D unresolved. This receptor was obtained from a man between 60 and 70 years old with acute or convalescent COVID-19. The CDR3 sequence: CASSLRDNEQFF. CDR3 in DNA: TGTGCCAGCAGTTTACGAGACAATGAGCAGTTCTTC.